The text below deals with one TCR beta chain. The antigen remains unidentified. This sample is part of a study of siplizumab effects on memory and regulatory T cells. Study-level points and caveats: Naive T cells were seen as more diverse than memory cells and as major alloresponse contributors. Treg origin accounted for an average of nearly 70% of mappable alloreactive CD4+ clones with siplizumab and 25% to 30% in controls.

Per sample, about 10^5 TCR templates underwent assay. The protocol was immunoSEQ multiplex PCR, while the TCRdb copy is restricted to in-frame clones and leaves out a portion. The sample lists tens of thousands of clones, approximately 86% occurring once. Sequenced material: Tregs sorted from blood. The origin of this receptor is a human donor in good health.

CDR3 sequence reads: CASSLSGVNEKLFF. In nucleotides, the CDR3 is TGTGCCAGCAGTTTATCAGGGGTGAATGAAAAACTGTTTTTT. This rearrangement joins TRBV28 to TRBJ1-4; tentatively, D is TRBD1 (6 bases). Germline assignment: CDR1 MDHEN and CDR2 SYDVKM. V was cut by 1 base and J by 5 bases, with 8 bases left in between. The CDR3 loop spans 14 amino acids.